This T cell receptor beta chain was observed in a study of OX40 agonist ivuxolimab in advanced cancers. Study in general: Ivuxolimab, an antibody that agonizes OX40 (CD134), was administered to the patients. From about 23 to 85 years was the age range, with a mean of around 56 years, and around 83% were male.

Overall study findings and caveats: Dose levels from 0.1 to 3.0 mg/kg saw CD4+ and CD8+ blood T cells expand clonally by week 6.

Only a few counts were recorded for this clone. The target antigen is unknown. Sequenced by immunoSEQ multiplex PCR; TCRdb stores in-frame clones only, minus some. The sample includes tens of thousands of clones, about 90% of them seen just once. The CDR3 loop spans 12 amino acids. Germline V gene sequence: CDR1 SNHLY, CDR2 FYNNEI. Trimming removed 6 bases from V and 0 bases from J, with 5 bases in between. This sample comprised CD4+ or CD8+ T cells sorted from blood, obtained in a trial of the OX40 agonist ivuxolimab. This receptor was obtained from an adult with an advanced solid tumor such as melanoma, head and neck, liver or kidney cancer. The V call is TRBV2, the J call TRBJ1-2, with D unresolved. In DNA form, the CDR3 reads TGTGCCAGCAGCGGGACTAACTATGGCTACACCTTC. Translating gives CASSGTNYGYTF.